The rows below give T cell receptor beta chains drawn from one sample of a study of blood T cell repertoires in COVID-19. TCRdb's table, derived via immunoSEQ multiplex PCR, lists solely in-frame clones and lacks some. Of 150,000 to 200,000 clones listed, over 70% are singletons. The sample consisted of PBMCs or T cells enriched from blood (not recorded which). The source of these receptors is a man in his fifties or sixties who had recovered from COVID-19. CDR3s include the opening cysteine and the closing phenylalanine or tryptophan. Each record gives: D gene, V gene, J gene, CDR3 protein. A D gene is named only where the DNA matches it firmly.

.	TRBV28	TRBJ2-7	CASSLGPVYEQYF
TRBD2	TRBV6-1	TRBJ2-7	CASSEALNTASGGASYEQYF
.	TRBV7-2	TRBJ2-3	CASSRDSATDTQYF
.	TRBV3-1/TRBV3-2	TRBJ2-4	CASSQGRRKNIQYF
.	TRBV28	TRBJ1-1	CASTSGGGEAFF
.	TRBV20-1	TRBJ1-1	CSASPEVTEAFF
TRBD2	TRBV5-6	TRBJ2-7	CASSLTAGADYEQYF
TRBD2	TRBV11-1	TRBJ2-7	CASSQRTSGPIYEQYF
TRBD1	TRBV14	TRBJ1-1	CASSQDLRGTEAFF
.	TRBV6-5	TRBJ2-7	CASSGQPLYEQYF
.	TRBV29-1	TRBJ2-3	CSVPPFRGMGSDTQYF
.	TRBV28	TRBJ1-5	CASSRDNSNQPQHF
.	TRBV2	TRBJ1-6	CASSFPRDSPLHF
TRBD2	TRBV4-1	TRBJ2-5	CASSQLEGLAGETQYF
.	TRBV28	TRBJ1-1	CASSHYTGVTEAFF
.	TRBV7-9	TRBJ1-5	CASSAVGSSNQPQHF
TRBD2	TRBV5-1	TRBJ2-5	CASSLRTSGMGETQYF
TRBD1	TRBV29-1	TRBJ1-1	CSARTGGYTEAFF
.	TRBV6-6	TRBJ2-5	CASRSGLGTQYF
TRBD1	TRBV19	TRBJ1-1	CASSTSPGQGNTEAFF
.	TRBV5-6	TRBJ1-2	CASSLEQGRYGYTF
.	TRBV2	TRBJ2-7	CASSGTAFSYEQYF
TRBD2	TRBV28	TRBJ2-5	CASSQTGLAGQETQYF
TRBD1	TRBV6-5	TRBJ2-7	CASSSGTGGVYEQYF
.	TRBV6-1	TRBJ1-5	CASSEGRRGGNQPQHF
.	TRBV24-1	TRBJ1-2	CATSDGRTKVTF
TRBD2	TRBV7-8	TRBJ2-2	CASSLGLAGGPSTGELFF
.	TRBV7-8	TRBJ1-5	CASSQGHPGIRPQHF
.	TRBV19	TRBJ2-2	CASSQGRTGELFF
.	TRBV2	TRBJ2-1	CASAPDSYNEQFF
.	TRBV19	TRBJ2-7	CASSIRTEALPYEQYF
TRBD2	TRBV19	TRBJ2-7	CASSIPSSGGGQYF
TRBD2	TRBV4-2	TRBJ2-1	CASSQDVASGRLRSYNEQFF
.	TRBV19	TRBJ2-2	CAVWGPGVTGELFF
TRBD1	TRBV5-4	TRBJ2-1	CASSRTGTGNEQFF
.	TRBV19	TRBJ1-2	CASRTVGGYTF
TRBD1	TRBV6-5	TRBJ1-3	CASSYGAQGTGKYF
.	TRBV15	TRBJ2-7	CATSRDRAGQSYEQYF
.	TRBV7-9	TRBJ1-1	CASSLGPDRAGTEAFF
.	TRBV18	TRBJ1-2	CASSPVFGWGSNYGYTF
TRBD1	TRBV2	TRBJ2-5	CASSTGGGAETQYF
.	TRBV18	TRBJ1-5	CASSLSTGTNQPQHF
.	TRBV6-5	TRBJ2-5	CASSSFRSGETQYF
.	TRBV6-4	TRBJ1-1	CASSEGANTEAFF
.	TRBV6-1	TRBJ2-6	CASSESPRSGANVLTF
.	TRBV19	TRBJ1-1	CASSIHRGNGEAFF
.	TRBV27	TRBJ1-1	CASSPPWAETEAFF
TRBD1	TRBV5-1	TRBJ2-2	CASSVRQGPGELFF
.	TRBV3-1/TRBV3-2	TRBJ2-2	CASSAVGKLTGELFF
.	TRBV7-9	TRBJ2-3	CASSLLTGLPRDTQYF